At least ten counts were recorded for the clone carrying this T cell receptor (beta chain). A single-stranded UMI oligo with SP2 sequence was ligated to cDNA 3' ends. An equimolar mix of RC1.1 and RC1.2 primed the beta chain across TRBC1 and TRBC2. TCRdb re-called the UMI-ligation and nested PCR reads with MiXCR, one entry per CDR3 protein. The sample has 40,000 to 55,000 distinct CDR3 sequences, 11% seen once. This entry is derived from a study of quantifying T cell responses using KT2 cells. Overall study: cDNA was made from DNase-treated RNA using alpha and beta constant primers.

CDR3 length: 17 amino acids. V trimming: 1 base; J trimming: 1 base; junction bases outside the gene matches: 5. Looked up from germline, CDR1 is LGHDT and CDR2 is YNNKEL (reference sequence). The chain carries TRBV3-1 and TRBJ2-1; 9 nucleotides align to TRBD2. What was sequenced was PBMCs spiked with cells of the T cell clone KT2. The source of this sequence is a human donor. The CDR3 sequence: CASSQGGLAGSYNEQFF. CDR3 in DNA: TGTGCCAGCAGCCAAGGGGGGCTAGCGGGGTCCTACAATGAGCAGTTCTTC.